The entry below describes one T cell receptor beta chain. Its target is not known. The sample originates from a study of liver allograft versus peripheral blood T cells. Study details: Transplanted livers held T cell receptor repertoires, and these were compared with repertoires in recipients' peripheral blood.

The ends were cut back, 3 bases at V and 6 bases at J, with 12 bases in the middle. The CDR3 runs to 13 residues. Whole-study findings and limits: In liver allografts, T cell receptor repertoires reportedly differed from the repertoires found in peripheral blood.

Each CDR3 protein is one row after TCRdb ran MiXCR on the reads. The table has more than 10,000 distinct CDR3 sequences, roughly 28% seen once; the top ten hold around 2.2%. The V gene is TRBV12-3 or TRBV12-4, the J gene TRBJ2-7; D may be TRBD1 or TRBD2 (5 bases each). The source of this sequence is a human patient who had a liver transplant. The graft donor may be the source of some T cells. CDR3: CASSLGVTLEQYF. In DNA, the CDR3 is TGTGCCAGCAGTTTGGGGGTTACTCTCGAGCAGTACTTC.